This T cell receptor beta chain was retrieved from a study of cytomegalovirus exposure and HLA in healthy donors. TCRdb's table, derived via immunoSEQ multiplex PCR, lists solely in-frame clones and lacks some. Here the sample spans around 350,000 clones, just over 85% being singletons. The CDR3 consists of 15 residues. Germline assignment: CDR1 MNHEY and CDR2 SVGAGI. Broader study findings: For most TCR sequences rarity was the rule, although some public TCRs occurred in many donors.

Points on this clone: Its antigen is unknown. A junction boundary mismatches the germline segment, possibly from a read error.

Sequencing was done on a sample of PBMCs. The sequence was obtained from a woman in her late teens or twenties in good health and CMV-seronegative. This sequence joins TRBV6-5 and TRBJ1-1, with 8 bases fitting TRBD1. The CDR3 bases are TGTGCCAGCAGCTACTACGGACAGGGTGCGATGGAAGCTTTCTTT. This codes for CASSYYGQGAMEAFF.